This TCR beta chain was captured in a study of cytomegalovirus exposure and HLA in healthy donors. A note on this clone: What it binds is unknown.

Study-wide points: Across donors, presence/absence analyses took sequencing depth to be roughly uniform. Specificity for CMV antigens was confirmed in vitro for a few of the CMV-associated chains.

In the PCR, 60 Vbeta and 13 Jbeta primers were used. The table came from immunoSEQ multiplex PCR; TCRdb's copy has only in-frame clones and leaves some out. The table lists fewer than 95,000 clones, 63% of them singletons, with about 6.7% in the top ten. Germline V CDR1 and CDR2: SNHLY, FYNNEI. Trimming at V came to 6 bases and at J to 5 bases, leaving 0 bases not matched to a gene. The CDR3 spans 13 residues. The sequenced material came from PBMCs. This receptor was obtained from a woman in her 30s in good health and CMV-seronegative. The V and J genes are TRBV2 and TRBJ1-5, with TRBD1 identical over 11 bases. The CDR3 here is CASRGQGDQPQHF. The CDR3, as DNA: TGTGCCAGCAGGGGACAGGGGGATCAGCCCCAGCATTTT.